This T cell receptor beta chain was captured by sequencing in a study of vaccination effects on CD4 cells after COVID-19. Turning to the study itself: Samples from two convalescent patients were given 16 days and one week before vaccination.

This CDR3 has 16 residues. Germline-derived CDR1 and CDR2 are SSHAT and FNYEAQ (reference sequence). Trimming shortened V by 5 bases and J by 5 bases, and 16 bases separated the two germline ends. To note about this clone: The antigen is not known.

Clones were sequenced by immunoSEQ multiplex PCR, and TCRdb holds only the in-frame ones, with some missing. This table holds more than 35,000 clones, approximately 70% found once. Antigen-specific CD4+ T cells were expanded with viral peptide pools in the ViraFEST assay before sequencing. Upon completion of around eleven days in culture, CD4+ T cells were isolated. Between March and December 2020, the person had a SARS-CoV-2 infection that PCR confirmed. Wells of roughly 1.9 million PBMC each were grown with approximately 10 IU/ml IL-2 and around 10 ug/ml peptides. Sequenced here: CD4+ T cells from PBMCs cultured with a peptide pool, sampled before COVID-19 vaccination. The sequence was collected from a human donor who had a prior SARS-CoV-2 infection. This chain uses TRBV7-7 with TRBJ2-6; no clear D. The DNA of the CDR3 is TGTGCCAGCAGCCGCGTACCACAAAGTCGGGCCAACGTCCTGACTTTC. This translates into CASSRVPQSRANVLTF.